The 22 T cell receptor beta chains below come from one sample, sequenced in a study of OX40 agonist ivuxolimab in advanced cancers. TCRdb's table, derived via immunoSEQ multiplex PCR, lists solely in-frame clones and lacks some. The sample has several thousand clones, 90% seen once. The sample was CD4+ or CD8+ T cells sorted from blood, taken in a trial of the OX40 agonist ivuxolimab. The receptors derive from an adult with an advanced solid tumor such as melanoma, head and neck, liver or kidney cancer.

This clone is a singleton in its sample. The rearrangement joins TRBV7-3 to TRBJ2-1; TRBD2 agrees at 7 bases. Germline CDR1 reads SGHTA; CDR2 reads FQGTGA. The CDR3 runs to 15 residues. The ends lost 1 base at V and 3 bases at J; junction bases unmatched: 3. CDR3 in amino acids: CASSLRREDYNEQFF. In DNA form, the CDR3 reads TGTGCCAGCAGCTTAAGACGGGAGGACTACAATGAGCAGTTCTTC.

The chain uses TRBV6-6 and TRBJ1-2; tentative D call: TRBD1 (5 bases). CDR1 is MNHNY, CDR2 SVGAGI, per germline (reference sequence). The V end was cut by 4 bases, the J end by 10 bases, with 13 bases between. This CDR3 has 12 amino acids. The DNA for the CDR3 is TGTGCCAGCAGTTCCATGGGACCCCTCTACACCTTC. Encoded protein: CASSSMGPLYTF.

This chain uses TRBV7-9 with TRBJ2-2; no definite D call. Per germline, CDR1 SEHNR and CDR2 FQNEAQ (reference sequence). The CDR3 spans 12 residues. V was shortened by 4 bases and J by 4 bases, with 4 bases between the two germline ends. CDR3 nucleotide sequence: TGTGCCAGCAGCTCTAGCACCGGGGAGCTGTTTTTT. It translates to CASSSSTGELFF.

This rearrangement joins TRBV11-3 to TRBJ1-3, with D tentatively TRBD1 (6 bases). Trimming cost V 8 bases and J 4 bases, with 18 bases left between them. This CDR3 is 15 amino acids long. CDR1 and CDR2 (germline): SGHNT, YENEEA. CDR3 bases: TGTGCCAGCTCGTCAAACAGGGCAAAGGGAAACACCATATATTTT. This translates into CASSSNRAKGNTIYF.

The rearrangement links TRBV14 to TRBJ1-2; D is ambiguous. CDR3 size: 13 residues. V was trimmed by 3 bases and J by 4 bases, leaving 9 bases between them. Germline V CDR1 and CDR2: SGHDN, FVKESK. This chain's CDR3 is CASSHGPTYGYTF. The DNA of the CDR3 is TGTGCCAGCAGCCACGGACCCACCTATGGCTACACCTTC.

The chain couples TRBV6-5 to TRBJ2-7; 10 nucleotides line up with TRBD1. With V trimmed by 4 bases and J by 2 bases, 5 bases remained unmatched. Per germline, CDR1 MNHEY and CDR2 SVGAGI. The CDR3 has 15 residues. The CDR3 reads CASSSSGTGAYEQYF. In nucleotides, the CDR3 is TGTGCCAGCAGTTCCTCCGGGACAGGGGCCTACGAGCAGTACTTC.

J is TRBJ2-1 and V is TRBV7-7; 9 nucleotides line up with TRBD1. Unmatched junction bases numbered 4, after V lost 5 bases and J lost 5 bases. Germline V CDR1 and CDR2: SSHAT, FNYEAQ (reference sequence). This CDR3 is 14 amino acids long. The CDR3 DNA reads TGTGCCAGCAGCCAGGACAGGGGAAACAATGAGCAGTTCTTC. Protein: CASSQDRGNNEQFF.

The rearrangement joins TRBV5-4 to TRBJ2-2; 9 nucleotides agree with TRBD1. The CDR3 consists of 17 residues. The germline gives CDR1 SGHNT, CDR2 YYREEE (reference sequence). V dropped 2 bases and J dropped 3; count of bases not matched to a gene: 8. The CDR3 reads CASSFVQGAIYTGELFF. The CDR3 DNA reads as TGTGCCAGCAGCTTCGTACAGGGGGCCATATACACCGGGGAGCTGTTTTTT.

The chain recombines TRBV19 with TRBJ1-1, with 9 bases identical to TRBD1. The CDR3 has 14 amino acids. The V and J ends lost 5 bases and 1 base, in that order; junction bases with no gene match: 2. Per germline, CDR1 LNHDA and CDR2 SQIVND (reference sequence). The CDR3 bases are TGTGCCAGTAGTCCGGGACAGGGGAACACTGAAGCTTTCTTT. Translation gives CASSPGQGNTEAFF.

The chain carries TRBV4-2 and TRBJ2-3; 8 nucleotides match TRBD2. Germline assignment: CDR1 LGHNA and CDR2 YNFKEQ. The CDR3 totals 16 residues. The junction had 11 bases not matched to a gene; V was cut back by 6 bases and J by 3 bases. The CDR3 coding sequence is TGTGCCAGCAGAAGTCCGAGATTAGCGGGAACAGATACGCAGTATTTT. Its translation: CASRSPRLAGTDTQYF.

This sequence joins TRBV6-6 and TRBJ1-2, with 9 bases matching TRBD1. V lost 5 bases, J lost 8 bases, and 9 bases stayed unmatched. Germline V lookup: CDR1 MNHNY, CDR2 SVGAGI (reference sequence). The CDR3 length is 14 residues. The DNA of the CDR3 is TGTGCCAGCAGTCCCCGGTCGACAGGGGGGGGCTACACCTTC. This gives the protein CASSPRSTGGGYTF.

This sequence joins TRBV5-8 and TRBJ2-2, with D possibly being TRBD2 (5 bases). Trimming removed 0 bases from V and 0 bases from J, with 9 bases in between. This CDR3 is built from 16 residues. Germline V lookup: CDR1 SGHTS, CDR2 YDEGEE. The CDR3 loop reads CASSLVPGANTGELFF. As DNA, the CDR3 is TGTGCCAGCAGCTTGGTACCCGGGGCGAACACCGGGGAGCTGTTTTTT.

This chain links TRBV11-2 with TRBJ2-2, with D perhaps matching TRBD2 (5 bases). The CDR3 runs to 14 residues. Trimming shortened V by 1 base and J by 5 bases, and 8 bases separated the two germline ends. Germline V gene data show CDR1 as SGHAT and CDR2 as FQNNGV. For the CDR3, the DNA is TGTGCCAGCAGCTTAGTGAGAGGGACCGGGGAGCTGTTTTTT. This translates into CASSLVRGTGELFF.

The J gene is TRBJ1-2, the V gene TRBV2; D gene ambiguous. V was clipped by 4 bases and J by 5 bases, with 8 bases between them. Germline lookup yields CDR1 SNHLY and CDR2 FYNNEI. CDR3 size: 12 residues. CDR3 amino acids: CASSVAGYGYTF. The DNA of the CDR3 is TGTGCCAGCAGTGTGGCGGGGTATGGCTACACCTTC.

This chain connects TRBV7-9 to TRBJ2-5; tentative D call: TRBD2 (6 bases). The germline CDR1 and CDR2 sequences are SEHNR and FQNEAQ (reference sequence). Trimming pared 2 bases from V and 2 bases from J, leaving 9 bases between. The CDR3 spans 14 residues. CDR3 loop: CASSLLSGQETQYF. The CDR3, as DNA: TGTGCCAGCAGCTTACTTAGCGGACAAGAGACCCAGTACTTC.

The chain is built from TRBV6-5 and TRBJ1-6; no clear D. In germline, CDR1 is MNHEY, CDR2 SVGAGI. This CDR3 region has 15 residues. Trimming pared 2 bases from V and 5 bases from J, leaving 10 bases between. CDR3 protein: CASSYQRPHNSPLHF. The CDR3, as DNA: TGTGCCAGCAGTTACCAGCGACCACATAATTCACCCCTCCACTTT.

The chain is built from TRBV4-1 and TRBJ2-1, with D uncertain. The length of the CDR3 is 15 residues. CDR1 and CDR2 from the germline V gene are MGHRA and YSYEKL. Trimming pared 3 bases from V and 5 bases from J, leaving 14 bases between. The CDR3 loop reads CASSHPIHGHNEQFF. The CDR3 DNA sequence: TGCGCCAGCAGCCACCCCATCCACGGACACAATGAGCAGTTCTTC.

The CDR3 region is CASGLVGGLKQFF. In nucleotides, the CDR3 is TGTGCTAGTGGTTTGGTAGGTGGGCTCAAGCAGTTCTTC. The chain carries TRBV12-5 and TRBJ2-1; D is unresolved. Trimming took off 0 bases at V and 11 bases at J, with 11 bases between the two ends. CDR1 and CDR2 from the germline V gene are LGHNT and FRNRAP. This CDR3 is built from 13 residues.

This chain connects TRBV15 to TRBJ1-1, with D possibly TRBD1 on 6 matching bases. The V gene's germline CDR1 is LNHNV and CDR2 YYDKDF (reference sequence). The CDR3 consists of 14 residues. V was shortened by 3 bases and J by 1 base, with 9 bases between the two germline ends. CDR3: CATSSGGSNTEAFF. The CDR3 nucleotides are TGTGCCACCAGCAGCGGGGGCTCGAACACTGAAGCTTTCTTT.

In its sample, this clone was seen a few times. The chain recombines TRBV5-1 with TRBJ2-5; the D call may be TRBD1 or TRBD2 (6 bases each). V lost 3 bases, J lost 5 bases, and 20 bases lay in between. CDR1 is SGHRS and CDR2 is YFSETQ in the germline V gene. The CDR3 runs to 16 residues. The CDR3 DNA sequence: TGCGCCAGCAGCTCGGGGGCGATACAGGGAGCGGAGACCCAGTACTTC. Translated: CASSSGAIQGAETQYF.

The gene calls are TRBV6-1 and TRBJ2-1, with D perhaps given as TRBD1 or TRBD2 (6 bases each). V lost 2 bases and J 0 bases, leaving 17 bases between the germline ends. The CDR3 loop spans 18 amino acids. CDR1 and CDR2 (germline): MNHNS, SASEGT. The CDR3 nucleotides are TGTGCCAGCAGTGAACGGGATGGGGGGCCAAGCTCCTACAATGAGCAGTTCTTC. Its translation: CASSERDGGPSSYNEQFF.

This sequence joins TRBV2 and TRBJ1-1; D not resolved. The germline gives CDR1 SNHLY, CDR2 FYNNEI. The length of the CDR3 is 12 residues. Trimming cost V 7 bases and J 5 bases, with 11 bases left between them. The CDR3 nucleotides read TGTGCCAGCAACAGAGAGGGAACTGAAGCTTTCTTT. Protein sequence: CASNREGTEAFF.